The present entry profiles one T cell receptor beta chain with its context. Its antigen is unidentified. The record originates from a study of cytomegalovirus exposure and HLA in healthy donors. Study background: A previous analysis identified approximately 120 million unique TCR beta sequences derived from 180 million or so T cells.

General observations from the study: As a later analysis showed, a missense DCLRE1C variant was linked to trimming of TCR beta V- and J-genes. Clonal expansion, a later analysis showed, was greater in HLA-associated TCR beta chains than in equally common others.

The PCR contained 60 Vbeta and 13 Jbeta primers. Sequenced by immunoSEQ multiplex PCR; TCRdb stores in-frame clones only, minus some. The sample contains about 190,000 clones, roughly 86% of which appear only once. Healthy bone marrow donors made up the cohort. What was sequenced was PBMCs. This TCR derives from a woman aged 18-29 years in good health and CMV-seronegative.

CDR3 residues: CASSVTGTGVDEQFF. CDR3 coding DNA: TGCGCCAGCAGCGTGACCGGGACAGGGGTTGATGAGCAGTTCTTC. This rearrangement joins TRBV5-1 to TRBJ2-1, with TRBD1 identical over 10 bases. This CDR3 has 15 residues. V dropped 4 bases and J dropped 8; count of bases not matched to a gene: 9. CDR1 and CDR2 (germline): SGHRS, YFSETQ.